In its sample, the clone carrying this T cell receptor beta chain was seen a few times. The antigen is undetermined. Subsets obtained from CD4+ cells comprised CD45RA+ naive and CD45RA-negative memory cells. This CDR3 has 13 residues. Looked up from germline, CDR1 is SGHKS and CDR2 is YYEKEE (reference sequence). V dropped 0 bases and J dropped 8 bases, with 11 bases sitting between them. This sample is drawn from a study of shared clonotypes between healthy human individuals. About the research overall: A couple of women and a few men aged 18 to 49 served as donors. A donor's plate count was three for CD4 naive and three for CD4 memory; CD8 naive had two and CD8 memory one. Overall study findings and caveats: Across subsets, estimated richness was generally greater for naive than for memory populations.

Using immunoSEQ multiplex PCR, the repertoire was profiled, and TCRdb retains in-frame clones only, with some absent. The repertoire consists of 330,000 or so clones, with 74% occurring once and the leading ten covering approximately 10%. The rearrangement joins TRBV5-5 to TRBJ1-2; no reliable D call. This TCR was recovered from a man between 25 and 39 years old in good health. The source material was memory CD4+ T cells sorted from blood. The subset here: CD45RA-negative fraction. Here the CDR3 reads CASSLDEVLGYTF. The CDR3 DNA reads TGTGCCAGCAGCTTGGACGAGGTTTTAGGCTACACCTTC.